The following is a T cell receptor beta chain sequence with its context. The antigen remains undetermined. The source of the sample is a study of T cells in Graves' hyperthyroidism and ophthalmopathy. The study, taken as a whole, reports: From stable hyperthyroidism, ophthalmopathy was separated by a 13 V-J model.

TCR beta CDR3 sequences were amplified from RNA transcripts. When the TCR CDR3 underwent first-round RT-PCR, the HTBI primer set was used. TCRdb ran MiXCR on the multiplex PCR reads and lists one entry per CDR3 protein. The repertoire holds some 700,000 distinct CDR3 sequences, with roughly 17% as singletons. V was clipped by 11 bases and J by 4 bases; unmatched bases: 19. The CDR3 extends over 18 amino acids. CDR1 and CDR2 (germline): MDHEN, SYDVKM. Newly diagnosed hyperthyroidism patients aged 18 to 65 years had disease lasting under 2 months. Each diagnosis was grounded in clinical symptoms, serum thyroxine and TRAb, thyroid ultrasound, and orbital computed tomography.

This TCR derives from a man aged 50-59 years with Graves' hyperthyroidism. The chain recombines TRBV28 with TRBJ2-1; 11 nucleotides align to TRBD2. Input material: blood. In nucleotides, the CDR3 is TGTGCCGCGAGTCGGGGTAGCGGGAGGGGATCGCAATACAATGAGCAGTTCTTC. As protein: CAASRGSGRGSQYNEQFF.